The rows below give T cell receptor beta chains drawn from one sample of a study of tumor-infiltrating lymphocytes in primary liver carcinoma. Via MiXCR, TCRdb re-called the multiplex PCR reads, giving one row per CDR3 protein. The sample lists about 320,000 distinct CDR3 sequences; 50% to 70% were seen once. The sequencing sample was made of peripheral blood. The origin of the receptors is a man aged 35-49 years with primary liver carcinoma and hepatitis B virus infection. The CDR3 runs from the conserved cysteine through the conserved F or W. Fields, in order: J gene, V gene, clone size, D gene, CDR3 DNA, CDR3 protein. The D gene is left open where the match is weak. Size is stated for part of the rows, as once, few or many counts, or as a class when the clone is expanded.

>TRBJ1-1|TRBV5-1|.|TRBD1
TGCGCCAGCAGGCCCACAGCGACAGGGGCGAACACTGAAGCTTTCTTT
CASRPTATGANTEAFF
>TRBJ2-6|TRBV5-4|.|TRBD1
TGTGCCAGCAGCTTTGGCAGGGGGCTCTCTGGGGCCAACGTCCTGACTTTC
CASSFGRGLSGANVLTF
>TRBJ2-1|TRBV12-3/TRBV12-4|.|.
TGTGTCAGGAGTTTAGTGGATGCGGGGTTAGTGCAGTTCTTC
CVRSLVDAGLVQFF
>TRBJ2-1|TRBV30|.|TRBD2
TGTGCCTGGAGTGGTAGCGGGAGGGTGTCCTACAATGAGCAGTTCTTC
CAWSGSGRVSYNEQFF
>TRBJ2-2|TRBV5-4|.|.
TGTGCCAGCGGCAGGGAGGTTATCACCGGGGAGCTGTTTTTT
CASGREVITGELFF
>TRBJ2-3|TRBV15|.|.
TGTGCCACCAGCAGAGGGGGAGTGGCGGGAAGCACAGATACGCAGTATTTT
CATSRGGVAGSTDTQYF
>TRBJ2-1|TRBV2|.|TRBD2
TGTGCCAGTCTATCCGGGGGGCTAGCGGGCTACAATGAGCAGTTCTTC
CASLSGGLAGYNEQFF
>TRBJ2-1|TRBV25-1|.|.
TGTGCCAGCAGAGAGCAGTTCTTC
CASREQFF
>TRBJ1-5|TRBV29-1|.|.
TGCAGTGATGCTACAGGCAAAAATCAGCCCCAGCATTTT
CSDATGKNQPQHF
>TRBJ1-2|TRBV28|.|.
TGTGCTAGCAGTTTCGGACAATATGACTACACCTTC
CASSFGQYDYTF
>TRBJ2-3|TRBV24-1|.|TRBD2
TGTGCCACCAGTGATTTTAATGGCGGGGGGATAGATACGCAGTATTTT
CATSDFNGGGIDTQYF
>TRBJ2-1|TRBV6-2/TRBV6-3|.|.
TGTGCCAGCGGTTTTAACAGGGTGATGGAGCAGTTCTTC
CASGFNRVMEQFF
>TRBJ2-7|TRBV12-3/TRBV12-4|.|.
TGTGCCAGCAGTCCTCCTGAGACACCCTCCGAGCAGTACTTC
CASSPPETPSEQYF
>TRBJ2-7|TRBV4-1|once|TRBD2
TGCGCCAGCAGCCGACCTTATAGCGGGAGAGTGGACGAGCAGTACTTC
CASSRPYSGRVDEQYF
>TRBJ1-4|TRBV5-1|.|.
TGCGCCAGCAGCCGAAGCCGGGACGAAGAAAAACTGTTTTTT
CASSRSRDEEKLFF
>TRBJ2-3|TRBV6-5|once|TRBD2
TGTGCCAGCAGCCGATCCCTAGCGGAATGGAGCACAGATACGCAGTATTTT
CASSRSLAEWSTDTQYF
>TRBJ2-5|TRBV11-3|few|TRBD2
TGTTCCAGCAGCCCCGGGACTAGCGGGAGTAGGGGACAAGAGACCCAGTACTTC
CSSSPGTSGSRGQETQYF
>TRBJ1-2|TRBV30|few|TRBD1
TGTGCCTGCACCAGGGGGCGCGGATATGGCTACACCTTC
CACTRGRGYGYTF
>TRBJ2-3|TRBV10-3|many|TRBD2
TGTGCCATCAGTGAGTCGGCTAGCGGGACAGATACGCAGTATTTT
CAISESASGTDTQYF
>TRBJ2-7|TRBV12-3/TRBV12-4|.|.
TGTGCCAGCAGTGAGTACAAACCACAAGGCGAGCAGTACTTC
CASSEYKPQGEQYF
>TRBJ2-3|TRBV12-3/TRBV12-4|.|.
TGTGTCAGCAGCCCACTAGCAGGGGACACAGATACGCAGTATTTT
CVSSPLAGDTDTQYF
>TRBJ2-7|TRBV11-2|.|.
TGCGCCGGCAGCTATAACAGGAACTCCTACGAGCAGTACTTC
CAGSYNRNSYEQYF
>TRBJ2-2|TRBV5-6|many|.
TGTGCCAGCAGCTTACTTCTAACCGGGGAGCTGTTTTTT
CASSLLLTGELFF
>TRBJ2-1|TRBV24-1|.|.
TGTGCCACCAGTGAATATTCTACGTCTAGCTCCTACGATGAGCAGTTCTTC
CATSEYSTSSSYDEQFF
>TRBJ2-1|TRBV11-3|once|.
TGTGCCAGCACCTTAGTCCCGGATCGGAATGAGCAGTTCTTC
CASTLVPDRNEQFF
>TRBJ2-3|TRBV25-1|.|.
TGTGCCAGCAGTGAATGGGTGGGAGGAGGCACAGATACGCAGTATTTT
CASSEWVGGGTDTQYF
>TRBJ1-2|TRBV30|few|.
TGTGCCTGGAGCCTGTCGGGGAATGGCTACACCTTC
CAWSLSGNGYTF
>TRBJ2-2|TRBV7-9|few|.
TGTGCCAGCAGCCTCAACCCCGGGGAGCTGTTTTTT
CASSLNPGELFF
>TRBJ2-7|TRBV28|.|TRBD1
TGTGCCGGCAGACAGGGACAGGCGTCCTACGAGCAGTACTTC
CAGRQGQASYEQYF
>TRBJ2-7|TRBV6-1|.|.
TGTGCCAGCAATCTAGGGGTCCACGAGCAGTACTTC
CASNLGVHEQYF
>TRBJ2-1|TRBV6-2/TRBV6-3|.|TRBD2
TGTGCCAGCGGGAGTATAGCGGGAGGACGTCCTTGGCAGCAGTTCTTC
CASGSIAGGRPWQQFF
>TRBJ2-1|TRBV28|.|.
TGTGCCAGCCTCTATGGGCGGATCTCGGGTGAGCAGTTCTTC
CASLYGRISGEQFF
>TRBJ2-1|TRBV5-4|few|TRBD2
TGTGCCAGCAGCCTAGGGGCCGGGACTACTAACAATGAGCAGTTCTTC
CASSLGAGTTNNEQFF